This TCR beta chain was recorded in a study of cytomegalovirus exposure and HLA in healthy donors. Details on this clone: Its antigen is not identified.

It was with 60 Vbeta and 13 Jbeta primers that the PCR ran. Assay used: immunoSEQ multiplex PCR; TCRdb lists only in-frame clones, some missing. The sample includes around 150,000 clones, roughly 79% of them seen just once. The CDR3 extends over 15 amino acids. Trimming stripped 3 bases from V and 3 bases from J, with 14 bases between. Germline CDR1 is SEHNR and CDR2 is FQNEAQ (reference sequence). Study-wide results and caveats: The productive fraction for most TCR beta V segments was about 90% or about 30% in an earlier analysis. Associated with HLA alleles at 0.05 false discovery rate in a later analysis were over 15,000 TCR beta sequences. The study recorded fewer than 200 TCR beta chains that were cytomegalovirus-associated. Most observed TCR sequences were rare, whereas some public TCRs were detected in many donors.

The V gene is TRBV7-9, the J gene TRBJ2-5, with D tentatively TRBD2 (5 bases). This TCR derives from a woman in her forties or fifties in good health and CMV-seronegative. Sequencing was done on a sample of PBMCs. The DNA of the CDR3 is TGTGCCAGCAGCTTCTCAGCCGGGGTCGAAGAGACCCAGTACTTC. Protein sequence: CASSFSAGVEETQYF. The entire variable domain, with the rest obtained from reference TRBV7-9 and TRBJ2-5, is as follows: DTGVSQNPRHKITKRGQNVTFRCDPISEHNRLYWYRQTLGQGPEFLTYFQNEAQLEKSRLLSDRFSAERPKGSFSTLEIQRTEQGDSAMYLCASSFSAGVEETQYFGPGTRLLVL.